Presented here are 11 T cell receptor beta chains from one specimen sequenced in a study of lymphopenia after photon versus proton radiotherapy. Clones were read by immunoSEQ multiplex PCR, and TCRdb kept only the in-frame ones, dropping some. The table shows about 26,000 clones, with more than 80% occurring only once. Sequenced material: peripheral blood, taken from a patient treated with photon-based radiotherapy. The receptor source for this set is a man younger than 40 with gastric cancer.

The chain recombines TRBV13 with TRBJ2-3, with TRBD2 matching 14 bases. CDR3 length: 16 amino acids. V dropped 5 bases and J dropped 4; count of bases not matched to a gene: 5. Germline values: CDR1 PRHDT, CDR2 FYEKMQ (reference sequence). CDR3 sequence: CASSLGLAGEADTQYF. For the CDR3, the DNA is TGTGCCAGCAGCCTGGGACTAGCGGGGGAGGCAGATACGCAGTATTTT.

The CDR3 here is CASSFTAPSGPYNEQFF. The CDR3 coding sequence is TGTGCCAGCAGCTTTACGGCCCCTAGCGGGCCATACAATGAGCAGTTCTTC. The chain is built from TRBV7-3 and TRBJ2-1; 8 positions agree with TRBD2. Germline V gene data show CDR1 as SGHTA and CDR2 as FQGTGA. The CDR3 consists of 17 residues. The ends lost 3 bases at V and 4 bases at J; junction bases unmatched: 11.

The chain recombines TRBV4-2 with TRBJ2-1, with 12 nucleotides matching TRBD2. CDR3 length: 19 amino acids. CDR1 is LGHNA and CDR2 is YNFKEQ in the germline V gene. Unmatched junction bases numbered 6, after V lost 0 bases and J lost 0 bases. The CDR3 is CASSQDLAGGMSSYNEQFF. The CDR3 region has the DNA TGTGCCAGCAGCCAAGATCTAGCGGGGGGGATGAGCTCCTACAATGAGCAGTTCTTC.

This clone showed up just a few times. The chain recombines TRBV6-1 with TRBJ2-3; D is undetermined. Trimming removed 1 base from V and 5 bases from J, with 4 bases in between. Per germline, CDR1 MNHNS and CDR2 SASEGT. The CDR3 covers 12 residues. CDR3 nucleotide sequence: TGTGCCAGCAGTGAAGTCGGAGATACGCAGTATTTT. Encoded protein: CASSEVGDTQYF.

The chain combines TRBV29-1 with TRBJ1-1; D unclear. Trimming cost V 7 bases and J 1 base, with 16 bases left between them. CDR3 size: 14 residues. CDR1 is SQVTM, CDR2 ANQGSEA, per germline. The CDR3 nucleotides are TGCAGCGCCACACGTCAAAACCAGAACACTGAAGCTTTCTTT. Translated, it gives CSATRQNQNTEAFF.

V usage is TRBV29-1 and J usage is TRBJ1-1, with unresolved D. Germline assignment: CDR1 SQVTM and CDR2 ANQGSEA. This CDR3 contains 13 residues. Trimming left V 8 bases short and J 4 bases short, with 17 bases between. The CDR3: CSTTRSRGTEAFF. The DNA of the CDR3 is TGCAGCACGACGCGGTCCCGCGGCACTGAAGCTTTCTTT.

CDR3 loop: CASNLEVALNTGELFF. The CDR3 region has the DNA TGTGCCAGCAACCTGGAGGTTGCTTTGAACACCGGGGAGCTGTTTTTT. The J gene is TRBJ2-2, the V gene TRBV11-2; D may be TRBD2 (5 bases). The V gene's germline CDR1 is SGHAT and CDR2 FQNNGV. There are 16 residues in the CDR3. Deletions cut 7 bases from V and 1 base from J, with 16 bases between.

This clone was counted once. The chain recombines TRBV19 with TRBJ2-4, with TRBD1 matching 7 bases. The germline CDR1 and CDR2 sequences are LNHDA and SQIVND (reference sequence). V shed 4 bases and J 5 bases; nucleotides not matched to a gene: 5. This CDR3 is built from 14 residues. The CDR3 loop reads CASSTRTGENIQYF. The CDR3 DNA follows: TGTGCCAGTAGTACTAGAACAGGGGAAAACATTCAGTACTTC.

The rearrangement uses TRBV14 and TRBJ2-1, with D maybe TRBD1 (6 bases). The CDR3 spans 13 residues. Germline V lookup: CDR1 SGHDN, CDR2 FVKESK. Deletions cut 2 bases from V and 7 bases from J, with 9 bases between. In DNA form, the CDR3 reads TGTGCCAGCAGCCAACAACAGGGTAATGAGCAGTTCTTC. Its translation is CASSQQQGNEQFF.

J is TRBJ2-3 and V is TRBV6-5; 7 bases match TRBD2. This CDR3 spans 15 amino acids. The V segment lost 5 bases and the J segment 1 base; nucleotides outside the gene matches: 6. Germline V gives CDR1 MNHEY, CDR2 SVGAGI. In DNA, the CDR3 is TGTGCCAGCAGTCCCTGGGAGGGCGGCACAGATACGCAGTATTTT. It translates to CASSPWEGGTDTQYF.

In its sample, this clone was seen once. The rearrangement joins TRBV15 to TRBJ1-4; D is uncertain. V lost 1 base and J lost 3, with 6 bases in between. In germline, CDR1 is LNHNV, CDR2 YYDKDF (reference sequence). The CDR3 is made up of 14 amino acids. The CDR3 spells CATSRGQPNEKLFF. Here the CDR3 DNA reads TGTGCCACCAGCAGAGGTCAGCCTAATGAAAAACTGTTTTTT.